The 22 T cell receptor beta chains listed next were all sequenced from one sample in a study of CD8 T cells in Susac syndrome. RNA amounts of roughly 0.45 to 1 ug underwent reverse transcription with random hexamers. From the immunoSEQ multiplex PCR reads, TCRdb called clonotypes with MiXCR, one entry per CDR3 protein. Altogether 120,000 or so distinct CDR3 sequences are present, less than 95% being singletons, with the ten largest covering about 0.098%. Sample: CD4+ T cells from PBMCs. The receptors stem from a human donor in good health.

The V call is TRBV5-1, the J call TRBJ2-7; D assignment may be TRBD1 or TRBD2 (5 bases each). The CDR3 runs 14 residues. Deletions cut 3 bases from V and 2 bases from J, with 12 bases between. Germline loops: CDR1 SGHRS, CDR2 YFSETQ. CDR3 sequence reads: CASSSMLGAYEQYF. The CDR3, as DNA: TGCGCCAGCAGCTCCATGTTGGGGGCCTACGAGCAGTACTTC. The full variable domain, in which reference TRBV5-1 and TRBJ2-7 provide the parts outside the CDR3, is KAGVTQTPRYLIKTRGQQVTLSCSPISGHRSVSWYQQTPGQGLQFLFEYFSETQRNKGNFPGRFSGRQFSNSRSEMNVSTLELGDSALYLCASSSMLGAYEQYFGPGTRLTVT.

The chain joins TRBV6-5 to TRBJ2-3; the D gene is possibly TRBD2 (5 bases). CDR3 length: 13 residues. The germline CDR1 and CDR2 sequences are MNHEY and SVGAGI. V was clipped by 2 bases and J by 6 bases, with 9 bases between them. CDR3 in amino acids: CASSYTGWDTQYF. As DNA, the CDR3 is TGTGCCAGCAGTTACACGGGGTGGGATACGCAGTATTTT.

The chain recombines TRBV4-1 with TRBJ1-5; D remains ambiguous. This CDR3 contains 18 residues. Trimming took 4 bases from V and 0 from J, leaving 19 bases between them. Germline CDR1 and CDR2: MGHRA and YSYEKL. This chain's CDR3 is CASSLDSVLTGSNQPQHF. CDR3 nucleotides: TGCGCCAGCAGCCTCGACTCGGTTCTTACGGGTAGCAATCAGCCCCAGCATTTT.

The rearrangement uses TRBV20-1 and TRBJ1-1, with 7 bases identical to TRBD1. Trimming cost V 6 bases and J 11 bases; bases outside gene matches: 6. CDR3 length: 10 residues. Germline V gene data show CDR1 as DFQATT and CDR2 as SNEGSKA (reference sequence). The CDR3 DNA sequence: TGCAGTGCCGCCGACAGGGTGGCTTTCTTT. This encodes CSAADRVAFF.

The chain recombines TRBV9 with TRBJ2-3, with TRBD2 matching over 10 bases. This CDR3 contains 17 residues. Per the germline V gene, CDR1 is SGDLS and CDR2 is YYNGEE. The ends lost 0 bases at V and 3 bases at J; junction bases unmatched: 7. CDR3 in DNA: TGTGCCAGCAGCGTAGCTCTAGCGGGAGCTGGGACAGATACGCAGTATTTT. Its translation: CASSVALAGAGTDTQYF. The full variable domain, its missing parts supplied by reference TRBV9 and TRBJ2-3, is DSGVTQTPKHLITATGQRVTLRCSPRSGDLSVYWYQQSLDQGLQFLIQYYNGEERAKGNILERFSAQQFPDLHSELNLSSLELGDSALYFCASSVALAGAGTDTQYFGPGTRLTVL.

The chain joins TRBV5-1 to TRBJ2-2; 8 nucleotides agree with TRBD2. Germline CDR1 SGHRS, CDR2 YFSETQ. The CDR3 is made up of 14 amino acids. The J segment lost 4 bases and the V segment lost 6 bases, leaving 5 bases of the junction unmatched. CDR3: CASTGGEATGELFF. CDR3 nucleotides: TGCGCCAGCACCGGGGGGGAGGCCACCGGGGAGCTGTTTTTT.

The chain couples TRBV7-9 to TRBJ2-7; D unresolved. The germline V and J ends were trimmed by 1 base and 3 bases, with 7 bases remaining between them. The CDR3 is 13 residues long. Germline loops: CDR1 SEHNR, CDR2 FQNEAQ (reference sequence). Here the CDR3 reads CASSLGPYYEQYF. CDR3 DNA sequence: TGTGCCAGCAGCTTAGGCCCCTACTACGAGCAGTACTTC.

The CDR3: CSARGSDPLALTSETQYF. The CDR3 bases are TGCAGTGCTAGAGGATCCGACCCTCTAGCCTTGACATCAGAGACCCAGTACTTC. This chain links TRBV20-1 with TRBJ2-5; D is possibly TRBD2 (5 bases). Trimming cost V 1 base and J 4 bases, with 25 bases left between them. Germline V lookup: CDR1 DFQATT, CDR2 SNEGSKA (reference sequence). The CDR3 length is 18 residues.

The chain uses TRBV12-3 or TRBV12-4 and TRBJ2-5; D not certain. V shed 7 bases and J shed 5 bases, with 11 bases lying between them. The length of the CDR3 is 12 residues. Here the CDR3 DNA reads TGTGCCAGCACGCGGCAGGAGGAGACCCAGTACTTC. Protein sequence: CASTRQEETQYF.

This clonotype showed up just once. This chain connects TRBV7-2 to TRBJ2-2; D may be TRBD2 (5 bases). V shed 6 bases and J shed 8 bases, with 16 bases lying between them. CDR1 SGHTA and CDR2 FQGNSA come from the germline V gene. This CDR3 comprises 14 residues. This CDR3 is CASSDRDIMGELFF. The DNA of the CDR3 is TGTGCCAGCAGTGACCGGGATATCATGGGGGAGCTGTTTTTT.

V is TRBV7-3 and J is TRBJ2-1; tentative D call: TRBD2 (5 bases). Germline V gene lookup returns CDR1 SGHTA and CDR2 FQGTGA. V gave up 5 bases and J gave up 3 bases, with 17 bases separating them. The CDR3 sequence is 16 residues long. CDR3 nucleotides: TGTGCCAGCAGCCCGGGGTCGGGTCGCATCTACAATGAGCAGTTCTTC. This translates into CASSPGSGRIYNEQFF. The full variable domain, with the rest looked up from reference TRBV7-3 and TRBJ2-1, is GAGVSQTPSNKVTEKGKYVELRCDPISGHTALYWYRQSLGQGPEFLIYFQGTGAADDSGLPNDRFFAVRPEGSVSTLKIQRTERGDSAVYLCASSPGSGRIYNEQFFGPGTRLTVL.

CDR3 DNA sequence: TGTGCCAGCAGGGATCTTGGAAAGGGGTTTGGGAACACTGAAGCTTTCTTT. Encoded protein: CASRDLGKGFGNTEAFF. The chain has TRBV27 and TRBJ1-1; D is possibly TRBD1 (5 bases). Per germline, CDR1 MNHEY and CDR2 SMNVEV (reference sequence). Trimming removed 6 bases at V and 1 base at J, with 21 bases between. This CDR3 has 17 residues.

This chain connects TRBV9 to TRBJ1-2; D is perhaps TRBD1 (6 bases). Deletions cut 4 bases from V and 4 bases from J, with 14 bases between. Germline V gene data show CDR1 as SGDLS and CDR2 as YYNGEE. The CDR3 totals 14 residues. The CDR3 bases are TGTGCCAGCAGCTCTGGGGGCGCCATCTATGGCTACACCTTC. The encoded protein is CASSSGGAIYGYTF.

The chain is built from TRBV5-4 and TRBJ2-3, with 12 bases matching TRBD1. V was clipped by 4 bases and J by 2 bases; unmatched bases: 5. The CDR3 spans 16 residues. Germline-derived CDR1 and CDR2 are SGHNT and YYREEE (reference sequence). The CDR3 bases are TGTGCCAGCAGCACGGGGACAGGGGGCGTCACAGATACGCAGTATTTT. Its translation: CASSTGTGGVTDTQYF.

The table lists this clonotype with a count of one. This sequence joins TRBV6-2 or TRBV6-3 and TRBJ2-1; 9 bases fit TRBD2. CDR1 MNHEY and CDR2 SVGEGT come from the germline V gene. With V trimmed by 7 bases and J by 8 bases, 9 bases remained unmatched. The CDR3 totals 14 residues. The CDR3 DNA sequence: TGTGCCAGCAATCGGCTAGCGGGATGGGATGAGCAGTTCTTC. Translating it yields CASNRLAGWDEQFF.

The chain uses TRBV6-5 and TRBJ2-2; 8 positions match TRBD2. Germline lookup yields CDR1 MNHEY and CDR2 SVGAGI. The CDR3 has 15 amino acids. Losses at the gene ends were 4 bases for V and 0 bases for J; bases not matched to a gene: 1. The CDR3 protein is CASSWGLANTGELFF. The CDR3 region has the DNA TGTGCCAGCAGTTGGGGACTAGCGAACACCGGGGAGCTGTTTTTT.

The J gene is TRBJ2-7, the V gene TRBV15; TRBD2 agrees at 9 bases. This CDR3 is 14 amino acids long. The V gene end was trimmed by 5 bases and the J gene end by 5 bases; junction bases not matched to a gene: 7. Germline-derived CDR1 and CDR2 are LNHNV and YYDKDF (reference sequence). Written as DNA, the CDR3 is TGTGCCACCAGCGGCGCGGGAGGGCCCAACGAGCAGTACTTC. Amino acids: CATSGAGGPNEQYF.

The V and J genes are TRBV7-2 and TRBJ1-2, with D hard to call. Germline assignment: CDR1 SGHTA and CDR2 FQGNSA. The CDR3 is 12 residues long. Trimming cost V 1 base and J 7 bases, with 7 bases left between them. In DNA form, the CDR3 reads TGTGCCAGCAGCTTAGATGGATCTGGCTACACCTTC. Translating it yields CASSLDGSGYTF.

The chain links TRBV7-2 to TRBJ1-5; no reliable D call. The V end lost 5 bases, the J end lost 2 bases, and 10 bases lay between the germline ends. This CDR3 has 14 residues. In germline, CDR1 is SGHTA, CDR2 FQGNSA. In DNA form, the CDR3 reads TGTGCCAGCAGCGTGACGAGGGGCAATCAGCCCCAGCATTTT. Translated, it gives CASSVTRGNQPQHF. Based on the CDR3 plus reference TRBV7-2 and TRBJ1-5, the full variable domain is GAGVSQSPSNKVTEKGKDVELRCDPISGHTALYWYRQSLGQGLEFLIYFQGNSAPDKSGLPSDRFSAERTGGSVSTLTIQRTQQEDSAVYLCASSVTRGNQPQHFGDGTRLSIL.

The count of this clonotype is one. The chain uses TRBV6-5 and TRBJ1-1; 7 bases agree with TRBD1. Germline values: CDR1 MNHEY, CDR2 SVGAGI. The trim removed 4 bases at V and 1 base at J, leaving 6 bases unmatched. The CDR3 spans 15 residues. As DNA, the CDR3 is TGTGCCAGCAGTTCACGGACAGGAGGGAACACTGAAGCTTTCTTT. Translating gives CASSSRTGGNTEAFF.

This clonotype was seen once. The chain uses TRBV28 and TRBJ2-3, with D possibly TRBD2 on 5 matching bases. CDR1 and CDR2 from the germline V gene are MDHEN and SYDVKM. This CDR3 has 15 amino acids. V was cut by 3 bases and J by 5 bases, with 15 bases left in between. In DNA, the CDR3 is TGTGCCAGCAGTTTGGCGGACTCTTTATTAGATACGCAGTATTTT. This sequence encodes CASSLADSLLDTQYF.

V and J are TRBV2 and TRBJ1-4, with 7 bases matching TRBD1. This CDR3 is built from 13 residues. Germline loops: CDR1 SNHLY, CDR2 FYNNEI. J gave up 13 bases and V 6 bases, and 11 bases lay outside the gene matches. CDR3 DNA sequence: TGTGCCAGCAGGGGGGACAGCGGTCGGGGACTGTTTTTT. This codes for CASRGDSGRGLFF.